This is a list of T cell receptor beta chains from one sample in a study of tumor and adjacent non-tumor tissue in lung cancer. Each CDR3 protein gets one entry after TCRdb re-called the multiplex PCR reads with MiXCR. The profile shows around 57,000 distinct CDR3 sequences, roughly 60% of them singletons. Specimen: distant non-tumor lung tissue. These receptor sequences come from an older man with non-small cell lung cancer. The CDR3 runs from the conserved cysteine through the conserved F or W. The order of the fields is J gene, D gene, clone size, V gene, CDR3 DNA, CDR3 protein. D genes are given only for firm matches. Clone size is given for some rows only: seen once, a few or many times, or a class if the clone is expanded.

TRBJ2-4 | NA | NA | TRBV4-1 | TGCGCCAGCAGTCAAATGACCCAAGACATTCAGTACTTC | CASSQMTQDIQYF
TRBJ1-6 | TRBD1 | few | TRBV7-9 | TGTGCCAGCAGCTCGACAGGGGAACGTTCACCCCTCCACTTT | CASSSTGERSPLHF
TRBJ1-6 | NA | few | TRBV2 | TGTGCCAGCAGTGAAGCGGATGTGACACCCCTCCACTTT | CASSEADVTPLHF
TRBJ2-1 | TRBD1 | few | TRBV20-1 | TGCAGTGCTCGCTTCGGACAGGGGTGGTGGAATGAGCAGTTCTTC | CSARFGQGWWNEQFF
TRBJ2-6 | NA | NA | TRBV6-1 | TGTGCCAACAGTGCCGATGACAGCTCTGGGGCCAACGTCCTGAGATTC | CANSADDSSGANVLRF
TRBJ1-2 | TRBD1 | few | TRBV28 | TGTGCCAGCTACGGACAGGGGGTCTATGGCTACACCTTC | CASYGQGVYGYTF
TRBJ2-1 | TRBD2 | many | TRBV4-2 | TGTGCCAGCAGCCTTCGACAGACCGGGACTAGTGTGTTCAATGAGCAGTTCTTC | CASSLRQTGTSVFNEQFF
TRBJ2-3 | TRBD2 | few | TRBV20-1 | TGCAGTGCCAGAAGGGCCGGGACTAGCTTCACAGATACGCAGTATTTT | CSARRAGTSFTDTQYF
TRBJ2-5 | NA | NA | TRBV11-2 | TGTGCCAGTAGCTTAGATTCCTTACGAGAGGCCCAGTACTTC | CASSLDSLREAQYF
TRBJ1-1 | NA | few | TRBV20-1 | TGCAGTGCTAGAGAGAGACAGCAACTACTAACTTTCTTT | CSARERQQLLTFF
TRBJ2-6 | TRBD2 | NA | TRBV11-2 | TGTGCCAACATCTCCCGGGGGGATAGCTCTGGGGCCAACGTCCTGACTTTC | CANISRGDSSGANVLTF
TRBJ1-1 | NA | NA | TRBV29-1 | TGCAGCGTTGGGCGGGTGAACACTGATGCCTTCTTT | CSVGRVNTDAFF
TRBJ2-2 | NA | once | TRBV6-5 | TGTGCCAGCAGTCAGCCCGAAAGCAGGGGCATAGCCGTGAAGCTGTTTTTT | CASSQPESRGIAVKLFF
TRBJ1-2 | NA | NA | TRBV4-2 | TGTGCCAGCAGCCCCGGGACATGTGACTACACCTTC | CASSPGTCDYTF
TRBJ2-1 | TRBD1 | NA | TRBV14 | TGTGCCAGCAGCCCTCGGACAGGGGGCAATGAGGATTTCTTC | CASSPRTGGNEDFF
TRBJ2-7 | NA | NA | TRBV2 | TGTGCCAGCAGTGCTCCTATTAACTACGAGCAGTACTTC | CASSAPINYEQYF
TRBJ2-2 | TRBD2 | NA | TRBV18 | TGTGCCAGCTCACTGCCTAGCGGACCGAACACCGGGGAGCTGTTTTTT | CASSLPSGPNTGELFF
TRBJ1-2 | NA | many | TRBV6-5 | TGTGCCAGCAGCAAGGGGAGTGGCTACACCTTC | CASSKGSGYTF
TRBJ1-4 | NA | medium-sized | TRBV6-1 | TGTGCCAGCAGTGAAAGGGGAGGGGGTCGAAAACTGTTTTTT | CASSERGGGRKLFF
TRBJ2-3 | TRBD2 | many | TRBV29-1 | TGCAGCGTTCGTGCGGGGGGCACAGATACGCAGTATTTT | CSVRAGGTDTQYF
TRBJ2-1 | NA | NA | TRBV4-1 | TGCGCTAGCAGCCTGGGGATTAGCAGAGACAATGAGCAGTTCTTC | CASSLGISRDNEQFF
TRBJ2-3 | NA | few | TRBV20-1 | TGCAGTGCTAGAGGATTCAGGGAGCTGACAGATACGCAGTATTTT | CSARGFRELTDTQYF
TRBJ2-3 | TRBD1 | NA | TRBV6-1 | TGTGCCAGCAGTGAACGGGCAGGGGGTTTTGAAGATACGCAGTATTTT | CASSERAGGFEDTQYF
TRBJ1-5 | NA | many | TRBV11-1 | TGTGCCAGCAGCTTAGCTTCGTATCAGCCCCAGCATTTT | CASSLASYQPQHF
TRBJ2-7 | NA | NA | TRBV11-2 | TGTGCCAGCTGCCTAGGGGCAGGGGCCAAATCCTACGAGCAGTACTTC | CASCLGAGAKSYEQYF
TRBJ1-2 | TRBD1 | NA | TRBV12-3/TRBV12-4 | TGTGCCAGCATTTTGAATGGAGGGACAGGGGGCAGCTATGGCTACACCTTC | CASILNGGTGGSYGYTF
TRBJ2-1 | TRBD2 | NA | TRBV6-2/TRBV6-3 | TGTGCCGGCAGTTACGATCGGGGGGGCCCCTACAATGAACGGTTCTTC | CAGSYDRGGPYNERFF
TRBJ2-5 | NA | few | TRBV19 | TGTGCCAGTAGTCCCATGGCAGCGGGCTCCAGTTGGACCCAGTACTTC | CASSPMAAGSSWTQYF
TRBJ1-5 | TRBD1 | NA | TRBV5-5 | TGTCCCAGCAGTTGGGGACAGGGGAGAAATCAGCCCCAGCATTTT | CPSSWGQGRNQPQHF
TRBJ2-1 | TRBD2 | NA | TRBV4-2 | TGTGTCAGTAACCAAGACTTAGGCGGGGGAGGTCGGTTCTTC | CVSNQDLGGGGRFF
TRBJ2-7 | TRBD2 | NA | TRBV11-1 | TGTGCCAGCAGCTTAGCGCTACTAGCGGACTCCTACGAGCCGTATTTT | CASSLALLADSYEPYF
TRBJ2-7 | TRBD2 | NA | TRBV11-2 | TGTGCCAGCAGCCAAATCAGTAGGCCTAGCGGTACCTCCAACGAGCAGTACTTC | CASSQISRPSGTSNEQYF
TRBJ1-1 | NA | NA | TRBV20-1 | TGCAGTGCCGCCTCGGCTAAGGGGCGGAACACTGAAGCTTTCTTT | CSAASAKGRNTEAFF
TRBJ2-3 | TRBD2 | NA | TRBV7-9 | TGTGCCAGCAGCTTAGCCACCGGGACTACAAGCACAGATACGCAGTATTTT | CASSLATGTTSTDTQYF
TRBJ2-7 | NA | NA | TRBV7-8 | TGTGCCAGCAGCTTTAAGTTTCGGCCCATACCCTACGAGCAGTACTTC | CASSFKFRPIPYEQYF
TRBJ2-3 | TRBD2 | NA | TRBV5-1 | TGCGCCAGCAGAGAGGGACTAGCCTCAACAGATACGCAGTATTTT | CASREGLASTDTQYF
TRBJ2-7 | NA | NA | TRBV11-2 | TGTGCCAGCAGCCAAATTAGTAGGCCTAGCTGCACCTCCTACGAGCAGTACTTC | CASSQISRPSCTSYEQYF
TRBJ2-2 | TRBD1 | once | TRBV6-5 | TGTGTCAGCAGATTTTCCGGGACAGGGATGTATGCCGGGCAGCTGTTTTTT | CVSRFSGTGMYAGQLFF
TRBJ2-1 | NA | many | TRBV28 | TGTGCCAGCAGTCGGGGGGCCGTTTACAATGAGCAGTTCTTC | CASSRGAVYNEQFF
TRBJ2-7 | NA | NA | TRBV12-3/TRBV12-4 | TGTGCTAGCAGCAACCATCCCGGGCCCTACGAGCAGTACTTC | CASSNHPGPYEQYF
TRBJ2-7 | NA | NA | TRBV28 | TGTGCCAGCAGTTTTGGTTCCATGGTGATCGAGCAGTACTTC | CASSFGSMVIEQYF
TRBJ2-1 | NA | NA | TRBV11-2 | TGTACCAGCAGCTTAGTAGGGGGGAGGCAGTACTCCTACAATGAACAGTTCTTC | CTSSLVGGRQYSYNEQFF
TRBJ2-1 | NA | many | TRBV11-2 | TGTGCCAGCAGCCATAATGAGCAGTTCTTC | CASSHNEQFF
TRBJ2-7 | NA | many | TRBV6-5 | TGTGCCAGCAGTCCCCGTAGGCAGGGAGTGGCGGGCGAGCAGTACTTC | CASSPRRQGVAGEQYF
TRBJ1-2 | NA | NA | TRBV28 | TGTGCCAGCAGTTTATCAGGACCCACAGGAAACTATGGCTACACCTTC | CASSLSGPTGNYGYTF
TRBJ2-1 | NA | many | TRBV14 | TGTGCCAGCGGGGCCTACGGTTACAATGAGCAGTTCTTC | CASGAYGYNEQFF
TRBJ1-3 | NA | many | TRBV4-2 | TGTGCCAGCAGCCAAGCGGGCGGATCTGGAAACACCATATATTTT | CASSQAGGSGNTIYF
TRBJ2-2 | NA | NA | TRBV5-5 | TGTGCCAGCAGCTTGTGGCTTAACACCGGTGAGCCGTTTTTT | CASSLWLNTGEPFF
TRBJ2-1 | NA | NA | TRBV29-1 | TGCAGCGTTGGTGTAACGAGCGTGGCATCGAGTGAGCAGTCCTTC | CSVGVTSVASSEQSF
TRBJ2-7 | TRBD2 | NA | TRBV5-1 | TGCACCAGCAGCGGGGGGGGACAAAACTCCTACGAGCAGTACTTC | CTSSGGGQNSYEQYF
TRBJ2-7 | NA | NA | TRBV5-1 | TGCGCCAGCAGCTTATTTACAGGGTCCACCTACGAGCAGTACTTC | CASSLFTGSTYEQYF
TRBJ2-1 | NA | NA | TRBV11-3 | TGTGCCAGCAGCTTACTAGTGGGAGCTCTCAATGAGCAGTTCTTC | CASSLLVGALNEQFF
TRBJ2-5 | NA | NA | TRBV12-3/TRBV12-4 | TGTGCCAGCAGTTCCCCCCTTGGGACAAGGGAAGAGACCCAGTACTTC | CASSSPLGTREETQYF
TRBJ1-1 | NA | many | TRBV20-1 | TGCAGTGCGCTGGGGAACACTGAAGCTTTCTTT | CSALGNTEAFF
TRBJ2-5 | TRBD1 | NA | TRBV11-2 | TGTGCCAGCAGCTTGGGACAGGTGTTACAAGAGACCCAATACTTC | CASSLGQVLQETQYF
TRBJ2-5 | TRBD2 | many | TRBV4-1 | TGCGCCAGCAGCCATGACGGGGGGGTTAGCGGGAAGATGGAGACCCAGTACTTC | CASSHDGGVSGKMETQYF
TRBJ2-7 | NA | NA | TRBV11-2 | TGTGCCAGCAGCCCGGCGGGGGCCATATACCACGAGCAGTACTTC | CASSPAGAIYHEQYF
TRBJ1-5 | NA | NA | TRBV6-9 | TGTGCCATCAGTTACTCGGTTCCCCCTGGCACAGATACGCAGCATTTT | CAISYSVPPGTDTQHF
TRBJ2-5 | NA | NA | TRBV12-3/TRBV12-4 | TGTGCCAGCAGTATGGGGACTGAGACCCAGTACTTC | CASSMGTETQYF